Listed below are T cell receptor beta chains from one sample, sequenced in a study of neurological immune-mediated disorders. TCRdb itself ran the 5' RACE reads through MiXCR, one entry per CDR3 protein. The sample holds under 35,000 distinct CDR3 sequences, about 14% seen once. The sample consisted of CD4+ T cells from blood. Receptor source: a female donor with HTLV-1-associated myelopathy (HAM/TSP). The conserved cysteine and the conserved F or W are not part of the CDR3 here. D genes are given only for firm matches. Clone size is given for some rows only: seen once, a few or many times, or a class if the clone is expanded.

length	V	size	J	D	CDR3
13	TRBV7-2	NA	TRBJ2-1	TRBD2	ASSLLAGVQNEQF
14	TRBV7-9	many	TRBJ2-3	NA	ASSLEWTASTDTQY
11	TRBV6-1	many	TRBJ2-7	TRBD1	ASSNLQGEEQY
14	TRBV5-1	many	TRBJ2-1	NA	ASSLGAPPTPYEQF
12	TRBV20-1	many	TRBJ2-5	NA	SARDYGVSTTQY
15	TRBV20-1	NA	TRBJ2-1	NA	SARVTVSMGSYNEQF
12	TRBV5-5	few	TRBJ2-5	NA	ASSLEAIQETQY
12	TRBV10-2	once	TRBJ2-3	TRBD2	ASRGLAGTDTQY
15	TRBV20-1	many	TRBJ2-1	TRBD2	SARVAGPGGSYNEQF
15	TRBV5-1	medium-sized	TRBJ2-1	NA	ASSLRGATSSYNEQF
11	TRBV18	NA	TRBJ2-3	NA	ASSPQSTDTQY
14	TRBV10-3	many	TRBJ1-3	NA	AIRTLDSGSGNTIY
13	TRBV20-1	many	TRBJ1-5	NA	SARLKPEPHQPQH
12	TRBV10-3	many	TRBJ2-2	NA	AISDVGGQRELF
12	TRBV5-1	many	TRBJ1-3	NA	ASSSIGDGNTIY
11	TRBV20-1	many	TRBJ2-2	NA	SAISPNTGELF
14	TRBV20-1	many	TRBJ1-3	NA	SAPRVSKGSGNTIY
15	TRBV9	many	TRBJ1-3	NA	ASSVGGTEGGRNTIY
11	TRBV20-1	many	TRBJ1-4	NA	SARNSWNEKLF
13	TRBV20-1	many	TRBJ1-2	TRBD1	SASEQGALPSGYT
13	TRBV7-2	many	TRBJ1-2	NA	ASSLERQWGYGYT
10	TRBV20-1	many	TRBJ2-7	NA	SGAGTQYEQY
14	TRBV14	many	TRBJ1-1	NA	ASSQDPGTRSFEAF
13	TRBV2	many	TRBJ2-7	TRBD2	ASYLGLAGDYEQY
14	TRBV6-2/TRBV6-3	many	TRBJ2-1	NA	ASRGAGRRSYNEQF
10	TRBV6-1	many	TRBJ2-1	NA	RWANRDNEQF
9	TRBV2	many	TRBJ2-5	NA	ASSITRGQY
12	TRBV2	many	TRBJ2-1	NA	ASLAGTKGNEQF
12	TRBV12-3/TRBV12-4	NA	TRBJ1-5	NA	ASSPTARNQPHH
12	TRBV7-9	many	TRBJ2-3	NA	ASSLDGLTDTQY
12	TRBV20-1	many	TRBJ2-1	TRBD2	SARRAGGYNEQF